Each of the 18 T cell receptor beta chains below was sequenced from the same sample in a study of blood T cell repertoires in COVID-19 (dated by TCRdb to about 2020). Library construction relied on the immunoSEQ multiplex PCR assay. This immuneACCESS table, as held by TCRdb, lists in-frame sequences with V and J called but not all clones. Of the missing ones, under half trace to an unresolved V gene in checked studies; the others have no known cause. A total of under 200,000 clones appear in this sample, 79% of them only once. Together, the top ten hold around 8.1% of the sample. The source material was peripheral blood. The source of these receptors is a woman in her fifties or sixties with COVID-19, enrolled during active disease.

The rearrangement links TRBV29-1 to TRBJ1-2, with D tentatively TRBD1 (5 bases). Germline CDR1 reads SQVTM; CDR2 reads ANQGSEA. The CDR3 has 12 residues. Trimming pared 2 bases from V and 10 bases from J, leaving 14 bases between. Written as DNA, the CDR3 is TGCAGCGTTGAAAGCACGGGGGGTGACTACACCTTC. Amino acids: CSVESTGGDYTF.

The rearrangement joins TRBV3-1 (or the pseudogene TRBV3-2) to TRBJ2-5; 7 bases are a match to TRBD1. CDR1 LGHDT and CDR2 YNNKEL come from the germline V gene (reference sequence). V shed 3 bases, J shed 5 bases, and the junction held 9 bases outside the gene matches. The CDR3 is 15 amino acids. CDR3 loop: CASSQLGTALETQYF. The CDR3 nucleotides read TGTGCCAGCAGCCAGCTAGGGACAGCACTGGAGACCCAGTACTTC.

V and J are TRBV5-1 and TRBJ2-6; D is unclear. This CDR3 contains 15 residues. Germline loops: CDR1 SGHRS, CDR2 YFSETQ. Between the trimmed V and J ends, which lost 3 bases and 2 bases, there was a span of 9 bases. CDR3 loop: CASSSSGAGANVLTF. The CDR3 region has the DNA TGCGCCAGCAGCTCGTCGGGTGCTGGGGCCAACGTCCTGACTTTC.

The chain has TRBV7-2 and TRBJ2-7, with D possibly being TRBD1 (5 bases). V dropped 5 bases and J dropped 6 bases, with 20 bases sitting between them. From germline, CDR1 is SGHTA and CDR2 FQGNSA. CDR3 length equals 15 residues. The CDR3 coding sequence is TGTGCCAGCAGCCCCCAACCTGGGGCTAATGGCGAGCAGTACTTC. Translated: CASSPQPGANGEQYF.

This clone showed up just a few times. The chain joins TRBV5-1 to TRBJ1-5; possible D gene TRBD1, 5 bases. The V end lost 0 bases, the J end lost 8 bases, and 15 bases lay between the germline ends. From germline, CDR1 is SGHRS and CDR2 YFSETQ. This CDR3 has 15 residues. CDR3 DNA: TGCGCCAGCAGCTTGGGTGGGCAGGGTCTAGAGCCCCAGCATTTT. It specifies CASSLGGQGLEPQHF.

In its sample, this clone was seen once. One junction end does not reproduce the germline sequence, and a read error may be involved. J is TRBJ2-1 and V is TRBV20-1; 8 bases are a match to TRBD2. The CDR3 has 11 residues. Germline CDR1 is DFQATT and CDR2 is SNEGSKA (reference sequence). The CDR3 DNA reads TGCAGTGCTCCCTTCACTAGCGGACAACTCTTC. Amino acids: CSAPFTSGQLF.

This clone came up once. A read error may account for a junction end that differs from germline. The V and J genes are TRBV2 and TRBJ1-5, with D possibly TRBD1 on 5 matching bases. Germline V gene lookup returns CDR1 SNHLY and CDR2 FYNNEI. The CDR3 length is 13 residues. In nucleotides, the CDR3 is TGTGCGAGCAAGCGGGGGTACGATCAGCCCCAGCATTTT. Protein: CASKRGYDQPQHF.

This clone was observed a single time. Written as DNA, the CDR3 is TGTGCCAGTAGTTTTACGACAGGGAAAAACGAAAAACTGTTTTTT. Residues: CASSFTTGKNEKLFF. The gene calls are TRBV19 and TRBJ1-4, with 7 bases that match TRBD1. Germline CDR1 LNHDA, CDR2 SQIVND (reference sequence). V was pared by 5 bases and J by 8 bases, with 11 bases of the junction left unmatched. The CDR3 loop spans 15 amino acids.

This clone was counted once. The chain employs TRBV2 and TRBJ1-3; no definite D call. The CDR3 runs to 10 residues. V lost 6 bases and J 7 bases, leaving 4 bases between the germline ends. Germline CDR1 and CDR2: SNHLY and FYNNEI. CDR3 sequence: CASSRNTIYF. In nucleotides, the CDR3 is TGTGCCAGCAGCAGGAACACCATATATTTT.

This chain uses TRBV18 with TRBJ2-1, with a weak D call TRBD2 (6 bases). Germline V CDR1 and CDR2: KGHSH, LQKENI. V was pared by 5 bases and J by 8 bases, with 10 bases between. This CDR3 is built from 12 residues. The CDR3 loop is CASSGGAHEQFF. The DNA for the CDR3 is TGTGCCAGCTCAGGCGGGGCGCATGAGCAGTTCTTC.

The chain couples TRBV19 to TRBJ1-1, with a possible D match to TRBD1 (6 bases). The V end was cut by 3 bases, the J end by 3 bases, with 14 bases between. The germline V gene has CDR1 LNHDA and CDR2 SQIVND (reference sequence). The CDR3 is 15 amino acids. CDR3 loop: CASSITGFRDTEAFF. The CDR3 coding sequence is TGTGCCAGTAGTATCACAGGGTTCCGGGACACTGAAGCTTTCTTT.

V usage is TRBV10-3 and J usage is TRBJ2-2; 7 bases are a match to TRBD1. CDR3 size: 16 residues. The ends lost 7 bases at V and 0 bases at J; junction bases unmatched: 8. In germline, CDR1 is ENHRY, CDR2 SYGVKD. The CDR3 loop is CAITAKDRSNTGELFF. The CDR3 nucleotides are TGTGCCATCACTGCAAAGGACAGGTCGAACACCGGGGAGCTGTTTTTT.

The chain recombines TRBV3-1 (or the pseudogene TRBV3-2) with TRBJ1-1, with a tentative D call TRBD1 (5 bases). The CDR3 sequence is 14 residues long. V was trimmed by 1 base and J by 5 bases, leaving 11 bases between them. The V gene's germline CDR1 is LGHDT and CDR2 YNNKEL (reference sequence). The CDR3 nucleotides read TGTGCCAGCAGCCAAGGCAGGGTTGAAACTGAAGCTTTCTTT. As protein: CASSQGRVETEAFF.

V and J are TRBV14 and TRBJ2-5; D perhaps matches TRBD2 (5 bases). The germline CDR1 and CDR2 sequences are SGHDN and FVKESK. V lost 2 bases to trimming and J lost 5 bases, with 15 bases between them. The CDR3 is 15 amino acids. The CDR3 protein is CASSQLGLREETQYF. Written as DNA, the CDR3 is TGTGCCAGCAGCCAACTCGGACTGAGGGAGGAGACCCAGTACTTC. The complete variable domain, with remaining parts taken from reference TRBV14 and TRBJ2-5, reads EAGVTQFPSHSVIEKGQTVTLRCDPISGHDNLYWYRRVMGKEIKFLLHFVKESKQDESGMPNNRFLAERTGGTYSTLKVQPAELEDSGVYFCASSQLGLREETQYFGPGTRLLVL.

V is TRBV7-3 and J is TRBJ2-2, with TRBD1 as a possible D gene (5 bases). Trimming shortened V by 2 bases and J by 2 bases, and 9 bases separated the two germline ends. The CDR3 is made up of 15 amino acids. Germline V gene lookup returns CDR1 SGHTA and CDR2 FQGTGA. CDR3 in amino acids: CASSLAGPNTGELFF. The CDR3 DNA sequence: TGTGCCAGCAGCTTAGCAGGGCCAAACACCGGGGAGCTGTTTTTT.

The chain combines TRBV7-9 with TRBJ2-1; 9 positions match TRBD2. Germline V gene sequence: CDR1 SEHNR, CDR2 FQNEAQ (reference sequence). The CDR3 runs 14 residues. J lost 10 bases, V lost 3 bases, and 7 bases had no gene match. The CDR3 nucleotides read TGTGCCAGCAGCTTCGGTAGCGGGACTAGCGAGCAGTTCTTC. It is translated as CASSFGSGTSEQFF.

V gene TRBV6-6 combines with J gene TRBJ2-2, with TRBD2 matching 11 bases. V was pared by 2 bases and J by 8 bases, with 7 bases of the junction left unmatched. Germline V gives CDR1 MNHNY, CDR2 SVGAGI (reference sequence). The CDR3 has 16 amino acids. CDR3 DNA: TGTGCCAGCAGTTACGTGCCTAGCGGGAGGTTAGGGGAGCTGTTTTTT. Amino acid sequence: CASSYVPSGRLGELFF.

The rearrangement uses TRBV27 and TRBJ2-1; 13 bases align to TRBD2. V gave up 8 bases and J gave up 0 bases; unmatched junction bases: 13. This CDR3 region has 19 residues. The V gene's germline CDR1 is MNHEY and CDR2 SMNVEV (reference sequence). CDR3 region: CASFWTSGGIRGSYNEQFF. CDR3 in DNA: TGTGCCAGCTTTTGGACTAGCGGGGGCATCAGGGGCTCCTACAATGAGCAGTTCTTC.